A selection of T cell receptor beta chains follows, all from one sample in a study of cytomegalovirus exposure and HLA in healthy donors. Assay: immunoSEQ multiplex PCR; the TCRdb copy retains only in-frame clones and omits some. The profile shows roughly 120,000 clones, about 70% of them singletons. The sequenced sample was PBMCs. The receptors stem from a woman between 40 and 55 years old in good health and CMV-seropositive. CDR3s include the opening cysteine and the closing phenylalanine or tryptophan. D genes are given only for firm matches. Size is stated for part of the rows, as once, few or many counts, or as a class when the clone is expanded.

clone_size: once; v_call: TRBV5-5; d_call: TRBD1; j_call: TRBJ1-2; cdr3_nt: TGTGCCAGCAGCGAGATCTTGACAGGGCCCTATGGCTACACCTTC; cdr3_aa: CASSEILTGPYGYTF
clone_size: NA; v_call: TRBV18; d_call: NA; j_call: TRBJ1-3; cdr3_nt: TGTGCCAGCTCACCTATGCAGGGAACTGGAAACACCATATATTTT; cdr3_aa: CASSPMQGTGNTIYF
clone_size: few; v_call: TRBV19; d_call: NA; j_call: TRBJ1-5; cdr3_nt: TGTGCCAGTAGAGAGGGTGGTCAGCCCCAGCATTTT; cdr3_aa: CASREGGQPQHF
clone_size: NA; v_call: TRBV18; d_call: TRBD1; j_call: TRBJ1-1; cdr3_nt: TGTGCCAGCTCACCCTCGGACAGGAAGACTGAAGCTTTCTTT; cdr3_aa: CASSPSDRKTEAFF
clone_size: NA; v_call: TRBV19; d_call: TRBD1; j_call: TRBJ1-1; cdr3_nt: TGTGCCAGTACCAGTCTCGGGACAGGGGCACCTCGGAACACTGAAGCTTTCTTT; cdr3_aa: CASTSLGTGAPRNTEAFF
clone_size: few; v_call: TRBV19; d_call: TRBD2; j_call: TRBJ2-7; cdr3_nt: TGTGCCAGTGGACCGGGGGGAACATACGAGCAGTACTTC; cdr3_aa: CASGPGGTYEQYF
clone_size: NA; v_call: TRBV5-4; d_call: NA; j_call: TRBJ1-1; cdr3_nt: TGTGCCAGCAGCTTGGATCCGGGAACTGAAGCTTTCTTT; cdr3_aa: CASSLDPGTEAFF
clone_size: NA; v_call: TRBV7-9; d_call: NA; j_call: TRBJ2-7; cdr3_nt: TGTGCCAGCAGCTTAGCCGGCGAAGGGCCAGGCGGGAAGCAGTACTTC; cdr3_aa: CASSLAGEGPGGKQYF
clone_size: few; v_call: TRBV28; d_call: NA; j_call: TRBJ1-1; cdr3_nt: TGTGCCAGCAGCAGGGTGAACACTGAAGCTTTCTTT; cdr3_aa: CASSRVNTEAFF
clone_size: once; v_call: TRBV4-3; d_call: NA; j_call: TRBJ2-7; cdr3_nt: TGCGCCAGCAGCCAGATCCTCGGGGGAACCTACGAGCAGTACTTC; cdr3_aa: CASSQILGGTYEQYF
clone_size: NA; v_call: TRBV10-3; d_call: TRBD2; j_call: TRBJ2-5; cdr3_nt: TGTGCCATCCGTGGGCTAGCGGGGGAAGAGACCCAGTACTTC; cdr3_aa: CAIRGLAGEETQYF
clone_size: NA; v_call: TRBV7-9; d_call: TRBD1; j_call: TRBJ1-6; cdr3_nt: TGTGCCAGCAGCTTCGGACAGGGCTATAATTCACCCCTCCACTTT; cdr3_aa: CASSFGQGYNSPLHF
clone_size: NA; v_call: TRBV5-1; d_call: TRBD1; j_call: TRBJ2-6; cdr3_nt: TGCGCCAGCAGCCCTACCGGACAGGGACTTGCGTCTGGGGCCAACGTCCTGACTTTC; cdr3_aa: CASSPTGQGLASGANVLTF
clone_size: NA; v_call: TRBV2; d_call: NA; j_call: TRBJ1-1; cdr3_nt: TGTGCCAGCAGTTTCAGGGGGAACACTGAAGCTTTCTTT; cdr3_aa: CASSFRGNTEAFF
clone_size: NA; v_call: TRBV7-9; d_call: NA; j_call: TRBJ2-1; cdr3_nt: TGTGCCAGCAGCTTCAGAGGGACTCGGGGTGAGCAGTTCTTC; cdr3_aa: CASSFRGTRGEQFF
clone_size: NA; v_call: TRBV29-1; d_call: TRBD1; j_call: TRBJ2-1; cdr3_nt: TGCAGCGTTGAAGCCTGGACAGGGTTTAGGTCCTACAATGAGCAGTTCTTC; cdr3_aa: CSVEAWTGFRSYNEQFF
clone_size: NA; v_call: TRBV28; d_call: TRBD1; j_call: TRBJ1-4; cdr3_nt: TGTGCCAGCATTCCCCAGGGGACAGGCAATAATGAAAAACTGTTTTTT; cdr3_aa: CASIPQGTGNNEKLFF
clone_size: few; v_call: TRBV30; d_call: NA; j_call: TRBJ1-5; cdr3_nt: TGTGCCTGGACGGGACAACTTAATCAGCCCCAGCATTTT; cdr3_aa: CAWTGQLNQPQHF
clone_size: NA; v_call: TRBV7-3; d_call: TRBD2; j_call: TRBJ2-2; cdr3_nt: TGTGCCAGCAGCTCCAGGGCCCGGGGGGGACTGAACACCGGGGAGCTGTTTTTT; cdr3_aa: CASSSRARGGLNTGELFF
clone_size: NA; v_call: TRBV4-1; d_call: TRBD2; j_call: TRBJ2-3; cdr3_nt: TGCGCCAGCAGCCCCGGTCTAGCGGGGGGGCGTTGGGATACGCAGTATTTT; cdr3_aa: CASSPGLAGGRWDTQYF
clone_size: few; v_call: TRBV30; d_call: NA; j_call: TRBJ2-3; cdr3_nt: TGTGCCTGGAGTGGACTAGGACCGAGGGTGGGGACAGATACGCAGTATTTT; cdr3_aa: CAWSGLGPRVGTDTQYF
clone_size: NA; v_call: TRBV7-9; d_call: TRBD1; j_call: TRBJ2-1; cdr3_nt: TGTGCCAGCAGCTTACCGGGACAGGGGAATAATGAGCAGTTCTTC; cdr3_aa: CASSLPGQGNNEQFF
clone_size: once; v_call: TRBV28; d_call: NA; j_call: TRBJ1-1; cdr3_nt: TGTGCCAGCAGTTTATCGGGGTCCACGGCTTTCTTT; cdr3_aa: CASSLSGSTAFF
clone_size: NA; v_call: TRBV7-2; d_call: NA; j_call: TRBJ1-2; cdr3_nt: TGTGCCAGCAGCCCAGGGCAGGGAGGCTATGGCTACACCTTC; cdr3_aa: CASSPGQGGYGYTF
clone_size: NA; v_call: TRBV19; d_call: TRBD2; j_call: TRBJ2-1; cdr3_nt: TGTGCCACCCTAGAGCTATTAGCGGGGGGTGTTATCGGTGAGCAGTTCTTC; cdr3_aa: CATLELLAGGVIGEQFF
clone_size: once; v_call: TRBV7-2; d_call: NA; j_call: TRBJ1-5; cdr3_nt: TGTGCCAGCAGCTTAAACCCTGCTAGAGACTATAGCAATCAGCCCCAGCATTTT; cdr3_aa: CASSLNPARDYSNQPQHF
clone_size: NA; v_call: TRBV9; d_call: NA; j_call: TRBJ2-7; cdr3_nt: TGTGCCAGCAGCGTCAGCACCGACACCTACGAGCAGTACTTC; cdr3_aa: CASSVSTDTYEQYF
clone_size: NA; v_call: TRBV15; d_call: TRBD1; j_call: TRBJ2-3; cdr3_nt: TGTGCCACCAGCAGGGGACAGGTTTGGAATACGCAGTATTTT; cdr3_aa: CATSRGQVWNTQYF
clone_size: few; v_call: TRBV6-5; d_call: NA; j_call: TRBJ2-3; cdr3_nt: TGTGCCAGCAAGGACTCCACAGATACGCAGTATTTT; cdr3_aa: CASKDSTDTQYF
clone_size: NA; v_call: TRBV28; d_call: NA; j_call: TRBJ1-2; cdr3_nt: TGTGCCAGCAGTTTTGTGGGGGGAAACTATGGCTACACCTTC; cdr3_aa: CASSFVGGNYGYTF
clone_size: NA; v_call: TRBV5-6; d_call: TRBD1; j_call: TRBJ2-2; cdr3_nt: TGTGCCAGCAGCTTCCAACAGGGGGCGCCCACCGGGGAGCTGTTTTTT; cdr3_aa: CASSFQQGAPTGELFF
clone_size: many; v_call: TRBV10-3; d_call: NA; j_call: TRBJ1-2; cdr3_nt: TGTGCCATCAGTGAGTCGAGGAGGAACTATGGCTACACCTTC; cdr3_aa: CAISESRRNYGYTF
clone_size: NA; v_call: TRBV6-4; d_call: TRBD1; j_call: TRBJ1-6; cdr3_nt: TGTGCCAGCAGTGACGGGACAGACTCTAATTCACCCCTCCACTTT; cdr3_aa: CASSDGTDSNSPLHF
clone_size: NA; v_call: TRBV19; d_call: TRBD1; j_call: TRBJ2-3; cdr3_nt: TGTGCCAGTAGTACCCAACAGGGGGGAAGAACAGATACGCAGTATTTT; cdr3_aa: CASSTQQGGRTDTQYF
clone_size: few; v_call: TRBV7-9; d_call: TRBD1; j_call: TRBJ1-6; cdr3_nt: TGTGCCAGCAGGGGGACAGGGGGATCACCCCTCCACTTT; cdr3_aa: CASRGTGGSPLHF
clone_size: NA; v_call: TRBV28; d_call: NA; j_call: TRBJ2-7; cdr3_nt: TGTGCCAGCGGGCAGATCTCCTACGAGCAGTACTTC; cdr3_aa: CASGQISYEQYF
clone_size: NA; v_call: TRBV4-1; d_call: NA; j_call: TRBJ2-7; cdr3_nt: TGCGCCAGCAGCCAACACACGACCTACGAGCAGTACTTC; cdr3_aa: CASSQHTTYEQYF
clone_size: NA; v_call: TRBV19; d_call: TRBD1; j_call: TRBJ2-7; cdr3_nt: TGTGCCAGTAGGTACACAGGGGGCGAGCAGTACTTC; cdr3_aa: CASRYTGGEQYF
clone_size: NA; v_call: TRBV29-1; d_call: TRBD1; j_call: TRBJ2-7; cdr3_nt: TGCAGCGTTCATGTCAGGGGGCGATCCTACGAGCAGTACTTC; cdr3_aa: CSVHVRGRSYEQYF
clone_size: NA; v_call: TRBV5-1; d_call: NA; j_call: TRBJ2-6; cdr3_nt: TGCGCCAGCAGCTTGCGTAGGACAAACGATCTCTGGGCCAACGTCCTGACTTTC; cdr3_aa: CASSLRRTNDLWANVLTF
clone_size: once; v_call: TRBV7-2; d_call: NA; j_call: TRBJ2-7; cdr3_nt: TGTGCCAGCAGCTTTTCCTACAGATACGAGCAGTACTTC; cdr3_aa: CASSFSYRYEQYF
clone_size: NA; v_call: TRBV28; d_call: TRBD1; j_call: TRBJ1-2; cdr3_nt: TGTGCCAGCAGTTCTACGGACAGGGCGAACTATGGCTACACCTTC; cdr3_aa: CASSSTDRANYGYTF
clone_size: NA; v_call: TRBV5-1; d_call: NA; j_call: TRBJ1-2; cdr3_nt: TGCGCCAGCAGCTCAGAACAGGACTATGGCTACACCTTC; cdr3_aa: CASSSEQDYGYTF
clone_size: NA; v_call: TRBV5-4; d_call: TRBD1; j_call: TRBJ1-2; cdr3_nt: TGTGCCAGCAGCTCAGACAGGGGGGATAACTATGGCTACACCTTC; cdr3_aa: CASSSDRGDNYGYTF
clone_size: NA; v_call: TRBV28; d_call: TRBD2; j_call: TRBJ2-3; cdr3_nt: TGTGCCAGCAGCCCGTGGGAGGCGGGGGGGGCAGATACGCAGTATTTT; cdr3_aa: CASSPWEAGGADTQYF
clone_size: NA; v_call: TRBV30; d_call: NA; j_call: TRBJ1-6; cdr3_nt: TGTGCCTGGAGTGTAGGACTGAACTCCTATAATTCACCCCTCCACTTT; cdr3_aa: CAWSVGLNSYNSPLHF
clone_size: few; v_call: TRBV28; d_call: NA; j_call: TRBJ2-7; cdr3_nt: TGTGCCAGCAGTTTGGAGGTTTGCGAGCAGTACTTC; cdr3_aa: CASSLEVCEQYF
clone_size: NA; v_call: TRBV4-1; d_call: TRBD2; j_call: TRBJ2-3; cdr3_nt: TGCGCCAGCAGCCAAGAAAGGGGCCTAGCGGGGGGCTCAGATACGCAGTATTTT; cdr3_aa: CASSQERGLAGGSDTQYF
clone_size: NA; v_call: TRBV7-6; d_call: NA; j_call: TRBJ2-3; cdr3_nt: TGTGCCAGCAGCCTCGCGGAGTCCGATACGCAGTATTTT; cdr3_aa: CASSLAESDTQYF
clone_size: NA; v_call: TRBV18; d_call: TRBD1; j_call: TRBJ1-1; cdr3_nt: TGTGCCAGCTCACCCCGTGCTGCAGGGGGTGCGATGAACACTGAAGCTTTCTTT; cdr3_aa: CASSPRAAGGAMNTEAFF
clone_size: NA; v_call: TRBV7-2; d_call: NA; j_call: TRBJ1-1; cdr3_nt: TGTGCCAGCAGCTTACAGGGAAACACTGAAGCTTTCTTT; cdr3_aa: CASSLQGNTEAFF
clone_size: NA; v_call: TRBV30; d_call: NA; j_call: TRBJ2-1; cdr3_nt: TGTGCCTGGAATTTGGGGAGCGGATTTAAGGGTGAGCAGTTCTTC; cdr3_aa: CAWNLGSGFKGEQFF
clone_size: NA; v_call: TRBV27; d_call: NA; j_call: TRBJ1-4; cdr3_nt: TGTGCCAGCAGTTTTTGGGGGGACAATGAAAAACTGTTTTTT; cdr3_aa: CASSFWGDNEKLFF
clone_size: once; v_call: TRBV28; d_call: NA; j_call: TRBJ1-3; cdr3_nt: TGTGCCAGCAGTTCTTTGACAACCCTCTCTGGAAACACCATATATTTT; cdr3_aa: CASSSLTTLSGNTIYF